Listed below are T cell receptor beta chains from one sample, sequenced in a study of OX40 agonist ivuxolimab in advanced cancers. Sequenced by immunoSEQ multiplex PCR; TCRdb stores in-frame clones only, minus some. The profile shows tens of thousands of clones, roughly nine tenths of them singletons. The sequencing here drew on CD4+ or CD8+ T cells sorted from blood, taken in a trial of the OX40 agonist ivuxolimab. These receptors were taken from an adult with an advanced solid tumor such as melanoma, head and neck, liver or kidney cancer. Both conserved end residues are part of each CDR3. A D gene is named only where the DNA matches it firmly. A clone size is listed for some rows: how often the clone was seen (once, few, many), or a class if it is expanded.

D gene	J gene	V gene	clone size	CDR3 DNA	CDR3 protein
NA	TRBJ1-5	TRBV6-1	few	TGTGCCAGCAGCCGTCAGCCCCAGCATTTT	CASSRQPQHF
TRBD2	TRBJ2-1	TRBV7-8	NA	TGTGCCAGCAGCTTAGCGTCTAGCGGGAGTGATGAGCAGTTCTTC	CASSLASSGSDEQFF
NA	TRBJ2-7	TRBV27	NA	TGTGCCAGCAGTTTAATTGGGTTTGGCATTGGCTCCTACGAGCAGTACTTC	CASSLIGFGIGSYEQYF
TRBD1	TRBJ1-2	TRBV28	NA	TGTGCCAGCAGTAATCCGGACAGGGTAGACTATGGCTACACCTTC	CASSNPDRVDYGYTF
NA	TRBJ1-5	TRBV28	NA	TGTGCCAGCAGCTCCCGCCCCACTAGGGGTTCAGCCCAGCATTTT	CASSSRPTRGSAQHF
TRBD1	TRBJ1-4	TRBV11-2	NA	TGTGCCAGCAGCTTACTTTCGCGAGTGACAGGGTCTGAAAAACTGTTTTTT	CASSLLSRVTGSEKLFF
NA	TRBJ1-4	TRBV10-3	NA	TGTGCCATCAGTGAGTTTGGGTTTTCGACTAATGAAAAACTGTTTTTT	CAISEFGFSTNEKLFF
NA	TRBJ2-2	TRBV15	NA	TGTGCCACCAGTTTGACGGAGAACACCGGGGAGCTGTTTTTT	CATSLTENTGELFF
NA	TRBJ2-7	TRBV7-9	NA	TGTGCCAGCAGCTTATTTCCCTACGAGCAGTACTTC	CASSLFPYEQYF
NA	TRBJ1-4	TRBV27	NA	TGTGCCAGCAGTTTAACAGGGTGGGATGAAAAACTGTTTTTT	CASSLTGWDEKLFF
NA	TRBJ2-1	TRBV6-5	NA	TGTGCCAGCAGTTACTCGACTGGAGGGGGAAACAATGAGCAGTTCTTC	CASSYSTGGGNNEQFF
NA	TRBJ2-7	TRBV10-3	NA	TGTGCCATCAGTGATGGGGCAGGAGAGTACTTC	CAISDGAGEYF
NA	TRBJ2-1	TRBV4-3	NA	TGCGCCAGCAGCCGGTCGTGGGGGAGCTCCTACAATGAGCAGTTCTTC	CASSRSWGSSYNEQFF
TRBD2	TRBJ2-5	TRBV5-6	NA	TGTGCCAGCAGTTACAGCGGGGGGTACCAAGAGACCCAGTACTTC	CASSYSGGYQETQYF
TRBD2	TRBJ2-7	TRBV2	NA	TGTGCCAGCCGGGGGGTTTACGAGCAGTACTTC	CASRGVYEQYF
TRBD2	TRBJ2-5	TRBV6-6	NA	TGTGCCAGCTGCGGACTAGCGGGGACTAAAGAGACCCAGTACTTC	CASCGLAGTKETQYF
NA	TRBJ1-1	TRBV19	few	TGTGCCAGTAGTATCCGGGGAGGGAACACTGAAGCTTTCTTT	CASSIRGGNTEAFF
NA	TRBJ2-1	TRBV7-2	NA	TGTGCCAGCAGCGTGGCGGGGTTGGCCTACAATGAGCAGTTCTTC	CASSVAGLAYNEQFF
NA	TRBJ2-7	TRBV6-5	NA	TGTGCCAGCGGACCGGCAAACTACGAGCAGTACTTC	CASGPANYEQYF
NA	TRBJ1-2	TRBV7-8	NA	TGTGCCAGCAGCTTAGAGGGCAGCCTCTATGGCTACACCTTC	CASSLEGSLYGYTF
NA	TRBJ1-5	TRBV15	few	TGTGCCACCAGCGATCTAAGCCGTAGCAATCAGCCCCAGCATTTT	CATSDLSRSNQPQHF
NA	TRBJ2-3	TRBV7-9	NA	TGTGCCAGCAGCCTAACAGGGAGTACAGATACGCAGTATTTT	CASSLTGSTDTQYF
TRBD2	TRBJ2-3	TRBV27	NA	TGTGCCAGCAGACTTATCATTATGGGGGAGGGTGGAGATACGCAGTATTTT	CASRLIIMGEGGDTQYF
NA	TRBJ2-1	TRBV27	NA	TGTGCCAGCAGTTTATGGAATCTCAATGAGCAGTTCTTC	CASSLWNLNEQFF
NA	TRBJ1-1	TRBV25-1	NA	TGTGCCAGCAGTGAAGGAGGGTATGGCACTGAAGCTTTCTTT	CASSEGGYGTEAFF
NA	TRBJ2-7	TRBV7-2	NA	TGTGCCAGCAGCCCGGTGGGCGGCAACCTATACGAGCAGTACTTC	CASSPVGGNLYEQYF
NA	TRBJ2-1	TRBV4-1	NA	TGCGCCAGCAGCCAGCAGACGAGCTCCTACAATGAGCAGTTCTTC	CASSQQTSSYNEQFF
NA	TRBJ2-2	TRBV15	few	TGTGCCACCAGCAGCCGCGGGAACACCGGGGAGCTGTTTTTT	CATSSRGNTGELFF
TRBD2	TRBJ2-3	TRBV13	NA	TGTGCCAGCAGCTTGACTAGCGGGAGTGAGACAGATACGCAGTATTTT	CASSLTSGSETDTQYF
NA	TRBJ1-2	TRBV27	NA	TGTGCCAGCAGTTCGGGGGGATTTAACTATGGCTACACCTTC	CASSSGGFNYGYTF
TRBD1	TRBJ1-2	TRBV7-3	NA	TGTGCCAGCAGCTTAATGGGACAGGGTAACTATGGCTACACCTTC	CASSLMGQGNYGYTF
TRBD2	TRBJ2-3	TRBV19	NA	TGTGCCAGTAGTATCGTATCGGTCGGCGGGAGGCCCGCAGATACGCAGTATTTT	CASSIVSVGGRPADTQYF
NA	TRBJ2-5	TRBV2	NA	TGTGCCAGCCCCGAACGTGGCGGGGACCCCCAAGAGACCCAGTACTTC	CASPERGGDPQETQYF
NA	TRBJ2-7	TRBV29-1	NA	TGCAGCGTTGAATCAAGCGCCTACGAGCAGTACTTC	CSVESSAYEQYF
NA	TRBJ2-2	TRBV2	NA	TGTGCCAGCAGTGACTTTGGGGTGGGAATAAACACCGGGGAGCTGTTTTTT	CASSDFGVGINTGELFF
NA	TRBJ2-1	TRBV19	NA	TGTGCGAGCGGGTGGGAGCAGTTCTTC	CASGWEQFF
NA	TRBJ2-2	TRBV4-1	few	TGCGCCAGCAGCCAAGATCATCCCACCGGGGAGCTGTTTTTT	CASSQDHPTGELFF
NA	TRBJ2-1	TRBV4-3	once	TGCGCCAGCAGCCAAGAGCAGCGGACCAGATACAATGAGCAGTTCTTC	CASSQEQRTRYNEQFF
NA	TRBJ2-3	TRBV27	NA	TGTGCCAGCAGTTTGGCCTCCGCAGGAGATACGCAGTATTTT	CASSLASAGDTQYF
NA	TRBJ1-1	TRBV5-1	NA	TGCGCCAGCAGCTTGGACGGGGGGGCTTCCTACACTGAAGCTTTCTTT	CASSLDGGASYTEAFF
NA	TRBJ2-1	TRBV9	NA	TGTGCCAGCAGCGTAGGGGGGGACTCCTACAATGAGCAGTTCTTC	CASSVGGDSYNEQFF
TRBD1	TRBJ2-5	TRBV28	NA	TGTGCCAGGAAGACCCGGGGACAGGCACAAGAGACCCAGTACTTC	CARKTRGQAQETQYF
NA	TRBJ2-3	TRBV11-1	many	TGTGCCAGCAGCACCGAAGGGGTGGGAGTAGGTACGCAGTATTTT	CASSTEGVGVGTQYF
NA	TRBJ1-5	TRBV4-3	NA	TGCGCCAGCAGCCAAGACTCGGTTGATAGCAATCAGCCCCAGCATTTT	CASSQDSVDSNQPQHF
TRBD2	TRBJ2-1	TRBV6-5	NA	TGTGCCAGCAGACTAGCGGGAGGAACCAATGAGCAGTTCTTC	CASRLAGGTNEQFF
TRBD2	TRBJ2-6	TRBV5-6	NA	TGTGCCAGCAGCTTTGGGGCCCAACTAGCGGGAGGTGGGGCCAACGTCCTGACTTTC	CASSFGAQLAGGGANVLTF
TRBD1	TRBJ1-1	TRBV9	NA	TGTGCCAGCAGCGGCGACAGGGGGCAGACTGAAGCTTTCTTT	CASSGDRGQTEAFF
NA	TRBJ1-1	TRBV4-2	NA	TGTGCCAGCACTTCTGGACTTGAAGCTTTCTTT	CASTSGLEAFF
TRBD1	TRBJ1-1	TRBV27	NA	TGTGCCAGCAGCACAGGGGTGAACACTGAAGCTTTCTTT	CASSTGVNTEAFF
NA	TRBJ2-5	TRBV7-9	once	TGTGCCAGCAGCTTACTAGGGTGGGAGACCCAGTACTTC	CASSLLGWETQYF